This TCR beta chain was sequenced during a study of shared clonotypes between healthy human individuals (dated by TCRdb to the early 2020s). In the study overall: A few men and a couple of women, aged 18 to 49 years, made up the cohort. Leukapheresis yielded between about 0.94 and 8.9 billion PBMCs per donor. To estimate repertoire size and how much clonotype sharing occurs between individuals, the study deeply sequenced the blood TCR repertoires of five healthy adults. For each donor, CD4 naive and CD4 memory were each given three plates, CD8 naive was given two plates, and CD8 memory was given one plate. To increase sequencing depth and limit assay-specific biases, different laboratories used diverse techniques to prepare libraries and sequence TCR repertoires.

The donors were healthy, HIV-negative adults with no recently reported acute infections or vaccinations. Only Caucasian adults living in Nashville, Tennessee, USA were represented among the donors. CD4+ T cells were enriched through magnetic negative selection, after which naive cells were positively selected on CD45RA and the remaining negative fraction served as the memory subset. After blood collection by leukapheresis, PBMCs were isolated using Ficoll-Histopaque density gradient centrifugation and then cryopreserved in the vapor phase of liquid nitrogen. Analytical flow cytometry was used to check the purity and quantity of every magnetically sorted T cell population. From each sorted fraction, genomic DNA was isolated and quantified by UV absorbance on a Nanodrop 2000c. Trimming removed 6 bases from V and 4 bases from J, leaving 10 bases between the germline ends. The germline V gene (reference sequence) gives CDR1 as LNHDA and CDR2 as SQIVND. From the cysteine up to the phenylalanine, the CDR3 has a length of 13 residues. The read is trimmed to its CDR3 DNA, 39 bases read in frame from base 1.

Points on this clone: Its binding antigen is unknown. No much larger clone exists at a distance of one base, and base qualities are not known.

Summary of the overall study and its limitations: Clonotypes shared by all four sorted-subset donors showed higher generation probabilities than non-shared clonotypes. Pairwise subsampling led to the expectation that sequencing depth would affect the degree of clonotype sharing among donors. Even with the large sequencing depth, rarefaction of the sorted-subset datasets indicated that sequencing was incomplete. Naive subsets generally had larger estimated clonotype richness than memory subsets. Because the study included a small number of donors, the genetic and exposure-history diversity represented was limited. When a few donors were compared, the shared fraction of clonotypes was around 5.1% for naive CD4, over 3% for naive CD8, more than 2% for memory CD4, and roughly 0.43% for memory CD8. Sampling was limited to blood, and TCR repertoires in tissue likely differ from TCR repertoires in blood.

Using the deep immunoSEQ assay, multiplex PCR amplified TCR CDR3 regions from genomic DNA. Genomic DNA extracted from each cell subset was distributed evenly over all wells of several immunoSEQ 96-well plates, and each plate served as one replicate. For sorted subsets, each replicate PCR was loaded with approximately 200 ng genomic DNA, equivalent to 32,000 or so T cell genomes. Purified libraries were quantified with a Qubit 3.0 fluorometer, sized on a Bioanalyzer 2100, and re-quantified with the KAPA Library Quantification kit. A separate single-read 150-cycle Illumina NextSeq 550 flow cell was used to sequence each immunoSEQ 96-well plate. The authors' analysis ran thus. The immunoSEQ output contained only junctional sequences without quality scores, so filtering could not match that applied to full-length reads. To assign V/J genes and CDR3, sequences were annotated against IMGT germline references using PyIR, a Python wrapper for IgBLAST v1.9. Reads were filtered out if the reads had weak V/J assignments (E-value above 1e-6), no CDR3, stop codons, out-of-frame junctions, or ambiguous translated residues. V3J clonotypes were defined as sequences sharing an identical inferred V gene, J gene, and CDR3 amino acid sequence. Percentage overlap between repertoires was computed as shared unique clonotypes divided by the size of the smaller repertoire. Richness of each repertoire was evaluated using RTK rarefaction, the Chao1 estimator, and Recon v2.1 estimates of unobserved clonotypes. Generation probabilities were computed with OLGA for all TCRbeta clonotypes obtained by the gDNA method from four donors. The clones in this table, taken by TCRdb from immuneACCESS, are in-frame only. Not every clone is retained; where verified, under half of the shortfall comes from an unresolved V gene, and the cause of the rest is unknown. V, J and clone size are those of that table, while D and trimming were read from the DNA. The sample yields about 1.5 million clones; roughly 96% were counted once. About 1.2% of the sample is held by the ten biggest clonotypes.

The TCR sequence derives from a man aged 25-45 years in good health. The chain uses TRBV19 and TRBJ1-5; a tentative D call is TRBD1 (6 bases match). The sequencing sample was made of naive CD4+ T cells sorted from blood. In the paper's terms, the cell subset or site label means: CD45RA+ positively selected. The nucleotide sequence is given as TGTGCCAGTAGAAGACAGGCAAATCAGCCCCAGCATTTT. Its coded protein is CASRRQANQPQHF.